What follows are 4 T cell receptor beta chains derived from one specimen sequenced in a study of T cell repertoires in cytomegalovirus infection. MiXCR, run by TCRdb on the reads, gives a single entry per CDR3 protein. The sample lists about 250,000 distinct CDR3 sequences, approximately 13% occurring once. Input material: PBMCs. Every receptor here comes from a human donor in good health (CMV status not recorded). Some clones in this sample may be carry-over from other donors' samples.

The rearrangement links TRBV4-3 to TRBJ2-1; the D gene is possibly TRBD1 (6 bases). V shed 4 bases and J shed 0 bases, with 10 bases lying between them. In germline, CDR1 is LGHNA, CDR2 YSLEER. The CDR3 totals 15 residues. CDR3 DNA sequence: TGCGCCAGCAGCCCCGGACAGAGCTCCTACAATGAGCAGTTCTTC. Encoded protein: CASSPGQSSYNEQFF.

This clonotype was found many times. The chain links TRBV2 to TRBJ2-3; D is tentatively TRBD1 or TRBD2 (5 bases each). The CDR3 is 15 residues long. CDR1 is SNHLY and CDR2 is FYNNEI in the germline V gene. V was pared by 0 bases and J by 1 base, with 8 bases between. The CDR3 DNA reads TGTGCCAGCAGTGAAGCGAGGGGAGGCACAGATACGCAGTATTTT. It is translated as CASSEARGGTDTQYF.

This clonotype was recorded at least ten times. The V call is TRBV7-6, the J call TRBJ2-5; D may be TRBD2 (6 bases). This CDR3 has 13 residues. Trimming pared 4 bases from V and 4 bases from J, leaving 10 bases between. CDR1 and CDR2 from the germline V gene are SGHVS and FNYEAQ. CDR3: CASSSATRETQYF. In nucleotides, the CDR3 is TGTGCCAGCAGCTCGGCGACTAGAGAGACCCAGTACTTC.

This clonotype was detected ten times or more. The genes are TRBV6-1 and TRBJ1-4; the match to TRBD1 covers 7 bases. Germline CDR1 and CDR2: MNHNS and SASEGT. This CDR3 is built from 14 residues. Trimming at V came to 6 bases and at J to 8 bases, leaving 9 bases not matched to a gene. The CDR3 sequence is CASRGDREGEKLFF. CDR3 bases: TGTGCCAGCAGAGGAGACAGGGAGGGCGAAAAACTGTTTTTT.